A single sample is the source of the 3 T cell receptor beta chains below, sequenced in a study of neurological immune-mediated disorders (dated by TCRdb to between 2018 and 2021). Libraries were made using 5' RACE. The instrument was an Illumina HiSeq 2500. TCRdb took the public reads, trimmed them with fastp at Q25, ran MiXCR for clone calling and kept in-frame beta chains. Rows with one shared CDR3 protein collapse into an entry with the most common genes and DNA. Here the sample has roughly 30,000 distinct CDR3 sequences; approximately 20% occur a single time. Jointly, the top ten make up 25% to 30% of the sample. Sequencing input: CD4+ T cells from blood. The receptors were sampled from a man over 45 with HTLV-1-associated myelopathy (HAM/TSP).

There are many counts of this clonotype. V usage is TRBV5-1 and J usage is TRBJ2-3; the match to TRBD2 covers 9 bases. Germline loops: CDR1 SGHRS, CDR2 YFSETQ. The junction had 0 bases not matched to a gene; V was cut back by 0 bases and J by 4 bases. The CDR3 contains 14 residues. Here the CDR3 reads CASSLGTSADTQYF. CDR3 coding DNA: TGCGCCAGCAGCTTGGGGACTAGCGCAGATACGCAGTATTTT.

This clonotype was seen repeatedly, ten times or more. The chain carries TRBV12-3 or TRBV12-4 and TRBJ1-2; tentatively, D is TRBD1 (5 bases). The germline V and J ends were trimmed by 5 bases and 4 bases, with 20 bases remaining between them. The CDR3 extends over 16 amino acids. Written as DNA, the CDR3 is TGTGCCAGCAGTCACCTGCCGGGACGGGGGGGCTATGGCTACACCTTC. Translation: CASSHLPGRGGYGYTF.

This clonotype came up many times. The V and J genes are TRBV29-1 and TRBJ2-2; D might be TRBD2 (6 bases). Germline CDR1 and CDR2: SQVTM and ANQGSEA. CDR3 size: 13 residues. The germline V and J ends were trimmed by 5 bases and 2 bases, with 9 bases remaining between them. As DNA, the CDR3 is TGCAGCGTTACGCGGGGTAACACCGGGGAGCTGTTTTTT. Protein product: CSVTRGNTGELFF.